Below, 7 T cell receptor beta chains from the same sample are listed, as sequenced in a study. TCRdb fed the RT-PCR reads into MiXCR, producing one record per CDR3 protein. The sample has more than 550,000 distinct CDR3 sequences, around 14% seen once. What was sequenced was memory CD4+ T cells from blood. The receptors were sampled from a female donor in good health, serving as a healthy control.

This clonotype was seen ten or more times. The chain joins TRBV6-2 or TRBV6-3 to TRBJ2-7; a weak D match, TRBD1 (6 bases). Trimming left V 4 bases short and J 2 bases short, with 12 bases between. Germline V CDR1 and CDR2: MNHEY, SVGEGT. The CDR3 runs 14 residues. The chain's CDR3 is CASSSRRTAYEQYF. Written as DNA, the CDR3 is TGTGCCAGCAGTTCCCGACGGACAGCCTACGAGCAGTACTTC.

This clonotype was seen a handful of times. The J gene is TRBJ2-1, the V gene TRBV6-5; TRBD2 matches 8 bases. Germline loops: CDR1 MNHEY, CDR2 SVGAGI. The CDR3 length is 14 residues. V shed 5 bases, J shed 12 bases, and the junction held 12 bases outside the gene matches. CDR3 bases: TGTGCCAGCAGTATCAGCCTAGCGGGCTCTAGGCAGTTCTTC. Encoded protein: CASSISLAGSRQFF.

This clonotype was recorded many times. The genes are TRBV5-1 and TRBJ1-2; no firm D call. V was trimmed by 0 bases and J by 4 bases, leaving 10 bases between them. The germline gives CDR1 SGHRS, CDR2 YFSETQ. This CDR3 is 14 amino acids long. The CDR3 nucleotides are TGCGCCAGCAGCTTGGTAGCGGGATCCTATGGCTACACCTTC. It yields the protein CASSLVAGSYGYTF.

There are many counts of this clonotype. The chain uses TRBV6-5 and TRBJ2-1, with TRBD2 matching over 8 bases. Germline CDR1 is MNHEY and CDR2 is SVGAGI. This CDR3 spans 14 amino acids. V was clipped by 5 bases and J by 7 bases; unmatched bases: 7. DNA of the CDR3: TGTGCCAGCAGTGCACCTAGCGGGTCGAATGAGCAGTTCTTC. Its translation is CASSAPSGSNEQFF.

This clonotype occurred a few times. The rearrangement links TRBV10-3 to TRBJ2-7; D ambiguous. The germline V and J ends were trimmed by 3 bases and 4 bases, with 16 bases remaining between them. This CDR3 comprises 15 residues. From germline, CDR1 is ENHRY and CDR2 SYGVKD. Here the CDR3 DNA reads TGTGCCATCAGTGATGGGCCAGCAAATTTGTACGAGCAGTACTTC. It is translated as CAISDGPANLYEQYF.

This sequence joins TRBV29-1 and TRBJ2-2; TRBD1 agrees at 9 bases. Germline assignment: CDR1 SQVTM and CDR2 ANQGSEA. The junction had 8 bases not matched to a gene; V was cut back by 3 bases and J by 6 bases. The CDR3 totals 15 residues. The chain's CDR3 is CSVEEQGARPGELFF. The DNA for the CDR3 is TGCAGCGTTGAGGAACAGGGGGCAAGGCCCGGGGAGCTGTTTTTT.

CDR3 nucleotides: TGTGCCAGCAGCTTGGGACCCCAAAACTATGGCTACACCTTC. Amino acid sequence: CASSLGPQNYGYTF. The gene calls are TRBV7-2 and TRBJ1-2, with D perhaps TRBD1 (5 bases). This CDR3 region has 14 residues. Trimming stripped 3 bases from V and 2 bases from J, with 10 bases between. CDR1 is SGHTA and CDR2 is FQGNSA in the germline V gene.